This T cell receptor beta chain comes out of a study of CD8 T cells in ankylosing spondylitis. As the method for making TCR beta libraries, quantitative 5'-RACE with molecular barcodes was used. TCRdb recomputed calls from the 5' RACE reads with MiXCR, one row per CDR3 protein. The data contain 300,000 to 350,000 distinct CDR3 sequences, approximately 10% of them seen just once; the ten biggest clones take up roughly 9%. This clonotype has at least ten counts. The CDR3 is made up of 15 amino acids. The V and J ends lost 3 bases and 7 bases respectively, with 21 bases between them. Germline loops: CDR1 DFQATT, CDR2 SNEGSKA (reference sequence).

The rearrangement uses TRBV20-1 and TRBJ1-2, with a weak D call TRBD1 (6 bases). Sequencing was carried out using blood, either unsorted or a sorted T cell fraction (not recorded which). This sequence was found in a female donor with ankylosing spondylitis or in good health (not recorded which). The CDR3 DNA reads TGCAGTGCTAGTCTCCGAGGGCAGGGGTTCAGTGGCTACACCTTC. Encoded protein: CSASLRGQGFSGYTF.